What follows are 16 T cell receptor beta chains derived from one specimen sequenced in a study of blood T cell repertoires in COVID-19. Generated by immunoSEQ multiplex PCR, the TCRdb table keeps only in-frame clones and is missing some. Of more than 110,000 clones listed, 85% to 90% are singletons. The sequencing input was peripheral blood. Receptors were obtained from a human donor in a cohort sampled during active COVID-19.

The chain is built from TRBV6-5 and TRBJ2-3, with 7 nucleotides matching TRBD2. The germline V gene encodes CDR1 MNHEY and CDR2 SVGAGI. After removal of 2 bases from V and 0 bases from J, the junction contained 2 bases not matched to a gene. This CDR3 region has 15 residues. CDR3 DNA sequence: TGTGCCAGCAGTTACGAGACTAGCAGCACAGATACGCAGTATTTT. The encoded protein is CASSYETSSTDTQYF.

CDR3 in DNA: TGTGCCAGCAGTCCTCCCCCCGGGACAGGAGACGGTCAGCCCCAGCATTTT. This encodes CASSPPPGTGDGQPQHF. The chain joins TRBV28 to TRBJ1-5, with 8 bases fitting TRBD1. The CDR3 is 17 residues long. V shed 5 bases, J shed 6 bases, and the junction held 15 bases outside the gene matches. CDR1 is MDHEN and CDR2 is SYDVKM in the germline V gene.

The CDR3 is CASSSGTGKAKNIQYF. The CDR3 nucleotides are TGTGCCAGCAGCTCAGGGACAGGAAAAGCCAAAAACATTCAGTACTTC. This sequence joins TRBV7-8 and TRBJ2-4; 8 bases agree with TRBD1. This CDR3 region has 16 residues. Looked up from germline, CDR1 is SGHVS and CDR2 is FQNEAQ. Germline trimming cut 4 bases from V and 0 bases from J; bases unmatched to any gene: 5.

The chain couples TRBV5-1 to TRBJ2-7, with D possibly TRBD1 on 6 matching bases. V was pared by 4 bases and J by 2 bases, with 19 bases between. Germline V lookup: CDR1 SGHRS, CDR2 YFSETQ. The CDR3 covers 16 residues. The CDR3 sequence: CASSTYSGTFTYEQYF. CDR3 bases: TGCGCCAGCAGCACGTATTCCGGGACATTCACCTACGAGCAGTACTTC.

This clone was seen a single time. The same CDR3 is also encoded by other DNA sequences in this sample. The chain carries TRBV28 and TRBJ1-2; D is uncertain. V lost 3 bases to trimming and J lost 4 bases, with 6 bases between them. CDR1 is MDHEN and CDR2 is SYDVKM in the germline V gene. This CDR3 is built from 12 residues. CDR3 region: CASSFGGYGYTF. CDR3 nucleotides: TGTGCCAGCAGTTTCGGAGGCTATGGCTACACCTTC.

CDR3 bases: TGTGCCAGCAGCTCCACTAGCGGGAGTTACGAGCAGTACTTC. Translation gives CASSSTSGSYEQYF. This chain joins TRBV5-4 and TRBJ2-7, with 11 bases fitting TRBD2. Germline V gene data show CDR1 as SGHNT and CDR2 as YYREEE (reference sequence). This CDR3 is built from 14 residues. V was pared by 3 bases and J by 4 bases, with 3 bases of the junction left unmatched.

The chain couples TRBV4-1 to TRBJ1-5; D ambiguous. The V and J ends lost 1 base and 3 bases respectively, with 10 bases between them. Germline V gene data show CDR1 as MGHRA and CDR2 as YSYEKL. The CDR3 covers 15 residues. This chain's CDR3 is CASSQGQQLNQPQHF. In nucleotides, the CDR3 is TGCGCCAGCAGCCAAGGTCAACAGCTCAATCAGCCCCAGCATTTT.

The chain couples TRBV6-4 to TRBJ2-5, with TRBD2 matching over 12 bases. The CDR3 length is 14 residues. The junction had 1 base not matched to a gene; V was cut back by 4 bases and J by 4 bases. CDR1 is MRHNA and CDR2 is SNTAGT in the germline V gene. The CDR3 DNA reads as TGTGCCAGCAGTGGGGGACTAGCGGGAGAGACCCAGTACTTC. It codes for CASSGGLAGETQYF.

This chain joins TRBV18 and TRBJ2-1; weak D call: TRBD1 (6 bases). Trimming pared 0 bases from V and 7 bases from J, leaving 7 bases between. CDR3 length equals 13 residues. The germline gives CDR1 KGHSH, CDR2 LQKENI. CDR3 DNA sequence: TGTGCCAGCTCACCACCGGGGGCGAATGAGCAGTTCTTC. It yields the protein CASSPPGANEQFF.

V gene TRBV30 combines with J gene TRBJ1-1; D unclear. CDR3 size: 14 residues. Germline loops: CDR1 GTSNPN, CDR2 SVGIG (reference sequence). The V end was cut by 4 bases, the J end by 10 bases, with 22 bases between. CDR3 region: CAWKVGSDRRGAFF. The CDR3 nucleotides are TGTGCCTGGAAAGTTGGCAGCGATCGTCGAGGAGCTTTCTTT.

V gene TRBV28 combines with J gene TRBJ2-7; TRBD1 might be the D (5 bases). The length of the CDR3 is 12 residues. V lost 3 bases, J lost 7 bases, and 10 bases lay in between. Looked up from germline, CDR1 is MDHEN and CDR2 is SYDVKM. CDR3 in DNA: TGTGCCAGCAGTTTGGGGCCTCGTGAGCAGTACTTC. It specifies CASSLGPREQYF.

This clone showed up just once. Other DNA sequences in the same sample also yield this CDR3. The CDR3 loop reads CASSLDRNYGYTF. The CDR3, as DNA: TGCGCCAGCAGCTTGGACCGGAACTATGGCTACACCTTC. The J gene is TRBJ1-2, the V gene TRBV5-1; D call uncertain. This CDR3 region has 13 residues. CDR1 is SGHRS, CDR2 YFSETQ, per germline. The V end was cut by 0 bases, the J end by 2 bases, with 5 bases between.

The chain recombines TRBV6-4 with TRBJ2-1; no clear D gene. Trimming took 6 bases from V and 8 from J, leaving 17 bases between them. The CDR3 spans 14 residues. In germline, CDR1 is MRHNA, CDR2 SNTAGT. The DNA for the CDR3 is TGTGCCAGCAGATCCCAACTGGGCTCGGATGAGCAGTTCTTC. Translating gives CASRSQLGSDEQFF.

This sequence joins TRBV4-1 and TRBJ1-4, with D perhaps TRBD1 (5 bases). The germline V gene has CDR1 MGHRA and CDR2 YSYEKL. V gave up 1 base and J gave up 5 bases, with 11 bases separating them. The CDR3 is made up of 15 amino acids. The chain's CDR3 is CASSQVAQGNEKLFF. CDR3 nucleotides: TGCGCCAGCAGCCAAGTAGCCCAGGGAAATGAAAAACTGTTTTTT.

The V gene is TRBV5-1, the J gene TRBJ2-3, with TRBD1 matching over 7 bases. With V trimmed by 1 base and J by 4 bases, 0 bases remained unmatched. In germline, CDR1 is SGHRS, CDR2 YFSETQ. CDR3 length: 13 residues. The CDR3: CASSLTGADTQYF. In DNA, the CDR3 is TGCGCCAGCAGCTTGACAGGGGCAGATACGCAGTATTTT.

J is TRBJ2-4 and V is TRBV4-1; 14 bases match TRBD2. J lost 1 base, V lost 4 bases, and 6 bases had no gene match. Germline V CDR1 and CDR2: MGHRA, YSYEKL. The CDR3 has 18 amino acids. The CDR3 nucleotides read TGCGCCAGCAGCCCAGGTTGGACTAGCGGGAGGGCCAAAAACATTCAGTACTTC. Translating it yields CASSPGWTSGRAKNIQYF.